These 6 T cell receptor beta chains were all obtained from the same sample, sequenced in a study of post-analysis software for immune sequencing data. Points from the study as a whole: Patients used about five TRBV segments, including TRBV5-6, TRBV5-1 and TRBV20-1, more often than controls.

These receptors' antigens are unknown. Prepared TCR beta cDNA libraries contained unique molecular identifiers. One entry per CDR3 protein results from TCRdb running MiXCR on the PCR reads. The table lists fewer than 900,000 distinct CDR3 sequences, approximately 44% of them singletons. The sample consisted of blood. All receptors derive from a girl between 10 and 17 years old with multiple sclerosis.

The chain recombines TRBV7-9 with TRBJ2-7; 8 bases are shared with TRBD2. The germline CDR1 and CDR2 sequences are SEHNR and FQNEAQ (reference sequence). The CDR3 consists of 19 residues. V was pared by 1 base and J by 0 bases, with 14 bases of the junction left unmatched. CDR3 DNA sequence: TGTGCCAGCAGCTTAGGAGCCCCTATTAGCGGGACCAGCTCCTACGAGCAGTACTTC. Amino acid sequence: CASSLGAPISGTSSYEQYF. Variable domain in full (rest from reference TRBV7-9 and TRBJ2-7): DTGVSQNPRHKITKRGQNVTFRCDPISEHNRLYWYRQTLGQGPEFLTYFQNEAQLEKSRLLSDRFSAERPKGSFSTLEIQRTEQGDSAMYLCASSLGAPISGTSSYEQYFGPGTRLTVT.

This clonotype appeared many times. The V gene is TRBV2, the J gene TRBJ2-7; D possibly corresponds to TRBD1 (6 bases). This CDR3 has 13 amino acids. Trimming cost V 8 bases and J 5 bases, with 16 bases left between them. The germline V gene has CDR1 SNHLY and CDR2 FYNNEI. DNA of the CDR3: TGTGCCAGCTGGGGCAGGGGAAAAGACGAGCAGTACTTC. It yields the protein CASWGRGKDEQYF.

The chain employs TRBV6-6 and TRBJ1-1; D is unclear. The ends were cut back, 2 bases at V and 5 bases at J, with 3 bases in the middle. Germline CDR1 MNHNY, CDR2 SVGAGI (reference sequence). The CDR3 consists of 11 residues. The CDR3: CASSYITEAFF. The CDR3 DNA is TGTGCCAGCAGTTACATTACTGAAGCTTTCTTT.

CDR3 residues: CASSLVRGSGRNEQFF. Here the CDR3 DNA reads TGTGCCAGCAGCTTAGTGCGGGGTAGCGGGCGGAATGAGCAGTTCTTC. V and J are TRBV7-2 and TRBJ2-1, with TRBD2 identical over 7 bases. The CDR3 is 16 amino acids. V lost 1 base, J lost 7 bases, and 10 bases stayed unmatched. CDR1 SGHTA and CDR2 FQGNSA come from the germline V gene.

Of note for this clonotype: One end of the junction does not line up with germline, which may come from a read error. The CDR3 DNA follows: TGTGCCAGCAATTACGAGTCCCGGGGGACCTACAATGAGCAGTTCTTC. This codes for CASNYESRGTYNEQFF. The chain couples TRBV6-5 to TRBJ2-1; tentatively, D is TRBD2 (6 bases). Looked up from germline, CDR1 is MNHEY and CDR2 is SVGAGI. The CDR3 extends over 16 amino acids.

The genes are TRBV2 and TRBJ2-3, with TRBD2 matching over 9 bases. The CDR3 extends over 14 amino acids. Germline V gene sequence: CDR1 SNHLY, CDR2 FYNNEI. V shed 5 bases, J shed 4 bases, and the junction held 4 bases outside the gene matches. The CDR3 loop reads CASSTSGRPDTQYF. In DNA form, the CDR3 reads TGTGCCAGCAGTACGAGCGGGAGGCCAGATACGCAGTATTTT.